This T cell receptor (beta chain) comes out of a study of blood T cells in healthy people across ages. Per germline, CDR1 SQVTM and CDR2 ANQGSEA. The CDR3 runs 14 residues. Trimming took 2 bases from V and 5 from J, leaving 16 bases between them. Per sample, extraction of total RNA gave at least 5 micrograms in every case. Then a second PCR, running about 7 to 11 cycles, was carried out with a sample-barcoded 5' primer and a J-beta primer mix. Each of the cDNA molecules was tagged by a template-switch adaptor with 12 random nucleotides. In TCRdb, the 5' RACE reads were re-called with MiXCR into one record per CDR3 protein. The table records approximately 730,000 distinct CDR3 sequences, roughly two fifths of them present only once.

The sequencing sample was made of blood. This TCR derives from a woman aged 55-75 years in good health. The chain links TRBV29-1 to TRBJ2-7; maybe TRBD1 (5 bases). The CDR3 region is CSVEPQGSMNEQYF. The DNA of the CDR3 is TGCAGCGTTGAACCCCAGGGTAGTATGAACGAGCAGTACTTC.